These 21 T cell receptor beta chains originate from one sample sequenced in a study of T cell responses to AZD1222 COVID-19 vaccine. Produced via immunoSEQ multiplex PCR; TCRdb's table is partial and in-frame only. The sample consists of about 200,000 clones, approximately 93% of them appearing once. Sequenced here: peripheral blood, sampled 28 days after the second AZD1222 dose. These receptors came from an adult who received the AZD1222 COVID-19 vaccine.

The chain couples TRBV9 to TRBJ1-1, with TRBD1 as a possible D gene (5 bases). The V gene lost 3 bases and the J gene lost 4 bases, with 19 bases spanning the gap. This CDR3 has 16 amino acids. Germline CDR1 reads SGDLS; CDR2 reads YYNGEE. DNA for the CDR3: TGTGCCAGCAGCGCCGGAGGTTCAGGGAAGAGCACTGAAGCTTTCTTT. Amino acid sequence: CASSAGGSGKSTEAFF.

The chain links TRBV7-8 to TRBJ1-5; D not certain. This CDR3 has 12 residues. Trimming shortened V by 6 bases and J by 4 bases, and 7 bases separated the two germline ends. Germline lookup yields CDR1 SGHVS and CDR2 FQNEAQ. CDR3 sequence: CASSYPNQPQHF. As DNA, the CDR3 is TGTGCCAGCAGTTACCCTAATCAGCCCCAGCATTTT.

The chain joins TRBV27 to TRBJ1-6; tentative D call: TRBD1 (6 bases). The CDR3 runs 15 residues. Trimming took off 0 bases at V and 7 bases at J, with 10 bases between the two ends. Germline V gives CDR1 MNHEY, CDR2 SMNVEV (reference sequence). DNA for the CDR3: TGTGCCAGCAGTTTATCCGGGGGGCTGAATTCACCCCTCCACTTT. The encoded protein is CASSLSGGLNSPLHF.

This chain joins TRBV11-2 and TRBJ1-2; D ambiguous. The V and J ends lost 1 base and 3 bases respectively, with 12 bases between them. Looked up from germline, CDR1 is SGHAT and CDR2 is FQNNGV. The CDR3 is 15 residues long. The CDR3 region has the DNA TGTGCCAGCAGCTTAGGCGGGGAGGCTTACTATGGCTACACCTTC. Translation: CASSLGGEAYYGYTF.

The rearrangement joins TRBV3-1 (or the pseudogene TRBV3-2) to TRBJ2-7; maybe TRBD1 (5 bases). CDR1 LGHDT and CDR2 YNNKEL come from the germline V gene (reference sequence). The V gene lost 5 bases and the J gene lost 4 bases, with 18 bases spanning the gap. The CDR3 is 15 residues long. CDR3 DNA: TGTGCCAGCAGCAAGACAGCGAGCAACTTTTACGAGCAGTACTTC. It encodes CASSKTASNFYEQYF.

CDR3 sequence reads: CASSYHTGGGSYTF. The CDR3 DNA sequence: TGTGCCAGCAGTTATCACACAGGGGGCGGAAGCTACACCTTC. The chain employs TRBV25-1 and TRBJ1-2; 9 bases line up with TRBD1. The germline gives CDR1 MGHDK, CDR2 SYGVNS. This CDR3 has 14 residues. V lost 5 bases and J lost 9; bases outside the gene matches: 10.

V gene TRBV29-1 combines with J gene TRBJ1-3, with unresolved D. The germline CDR1 and CDR2 sequences are SQVTM and ANQGSEA. Trimming pared 2 bases from V and 4 bases from J, leaving 6 bases between. CDR3 size: 12 residues. The CDR3 region has the DNA TGCAGCGTTGAAAGGGCCGGAAACACCATATATTTT. Its protein is CSVERAGNTIYF. The entire variable domain, with the rest obtained from reference TRBV29-1 and TRBJ1-3, is as follows: SAVISQKPSRDICQRGTSLTIQCQVDSQVTMMFWYRQQPGQSLTLIATANQGSEATYESGFVIDKFPISRPNLTFSTLTVSNMSPEDSSIYLCSVERAGNTIYFGEGSWLTVV.

The chain carries TRBV3-1 (or the pseudogene TRBV3-2) and TRBJ2-1; D may be TRBD1 or TRBD2 (7 bases each). This CDR3 region has 16 residues. CDR1 LGHDT and CDR2 YNNKEL come from the germline V gene (reference sequence). Trimming took off 2 bases at V and 6 bases at J, with 17 bases between the two ends. The CDR3 coding sequence is TGTGCCAGCAGCCAACTCCAGGGGGGGCGACCCAATGAGCAGTTCTTC. Translating it yields CASSQLQGGRPNEQFF.

The J gene is TRBJ1-2, the V gene TRBV28, with D unclear. Germline lookup yields CDR1 MDHEN and CDR2 SYDVKM. This CDR3 is built from 12 residues. V was pared by 10 bases and J by 0 bases, with 9 bases between. The CDR3 coding sequence is TGTGCCACCGACAAAGCTAACTATGGCTACACCTTC. It encodes CATDKANYGYTF.

V gene TRBV7-2 combines with J gene TRBJ2-5, with 8 positions matching TRBD2. Germline V gene sequence: CDR1 SGHTA, CDR2 FQGNSA. This CDR3 region has 17 residues. Losses at the gene ends were 1 base for V and 5 bases for J; bases not matched to a gene: 12. In nucleotides, the CDR3 is TGTGCCAGCAGCTTAGGTTCGGGTCGGGGGGGGACGGAGACCCAGTACTTC. The encoded protein is CASSLGSGRGGTETQYF.

The chain employs TRBV5-1 and TRBJ2-3, with D maybe TRBD1 (6 bases). V gave up 3 bases and J gave up 3 bases, with 11 bases separating them. This CDR3 contains 14 residues. The germline gives CDR1 SGHRS, CDR2 YFSETQ. CDR3 DNA sequence: TGCGCCAGCAGCTCCGTACAGGGTACAGATACGCAGTATTTT. Protein: CASSSVQGTDTQYF.

The chain couples TRBV18 to TRBJ2-4; 7 bases map to TRBD1. Trimming cost V 3 bases and J 8 bases; bases outside gene matches: 7. The CDR3 covers 14 residues. Germline CDR1 and CDR2: KGHSH and LQKENI. CDR3 in amino acids: CASSPVTGMDIQYF. CDR3 nucleotides: TGTGCCAGCTCACCCGTGACAGGGATGGACATTCAGTACTTC. Drawing the rest from reference TRBV18 and TRBJ2-4, the complete variable domain is NAGVMQNPRHLVRRRGQEARLRCSPMKGHSHVYWYRQLPEEGLKFMVYLQKENIIDESGMPKERFSAEFPKEGPSILRIQQVVRGDSAAYFCASSPVTGMDIQYFGAGTRLSVL.

This clone was detected only once. The rearrangement links TRBV6-2 or TRBV6-3 to TRBJ1-2, with 7 bases that match TRBD1. This CDR3 comprises 16 residues. From germline, CDR1 is MNHEY and CDR2 SVGEGT. V gave up 4 bases and J gave up 5 bases; unmatched junction bases: 13. CDR3 sequence: CASSFRDGTVTYGYTF. Written as DNA, the CDR3 is TGTGCCAGCAGTTTCCGCGACGGGACAGTAACTTATGGCTACACCTTC.

This rearrangement joins TRBV19 to TRBJ1-6; possibly TRBD1 for D (6 bases). Germline V gene lookup returns CDR1 LNHDA and CDR2 SQIVND (reference sequence). Trimming removed 8 bases at V and 10 bases at J, with 9 bases between. The CDR3 consists of 11 residues. The CDR3, as DNA: TGTGCCAGTGCGCAGGGGTCACCCCTCCACTTT. Its protein is CASAQGSPLHF.

The chain joins TRBV6-2 or TRBV6-3 to TRBJ1-2; D uncertain. CDR3 length: 13 amino acids. The germline CDR1 and CDR2 sequences are MNHEY and SVGEGT. Trimming left V 7 bases short and J 5 bases short, with 14 bases between. In DNA form, the CDR3 reads TGTGCCAGCACCCCGGGTGGGTCATATGGCTACACCTTC. Translating gives CASTPGGSYGYTF.

The CDR3 DNA sequence: TGTGCCAGCAGCCTATTAGCGGGGTACGCAGATACGCAGTATTTT. This encodes CASSLLAGYADTQYF. The chain employs TRBV7-3 and TRBJ2-3; 8 bases agree with TRBD2. The germline V gene has CDR1 SGHTA and CDR2 FQGTGA. V lost 5 bases and J lost 4; bases outside the gene matches: 8. This CDR3 spans 15 amino acids. The complete variable domain, with remaining parts taken from reference TRBV7-3 and TRBJ2-3, reads GAGVSQTPSNKVTEKGKYVELRCDPISGHTALYWYRQSLGQGPEFLIYFQGTGAADDSGLPNDRFFAVRPEGSVSTLKIQRTERGDSAVYLCASSLLAGYADTQYFGPGTRLTVL.

The rearrangement joins TRBV25-1 to TRBJ2-7; a possible D gene is TRBD1 (5 bases). CDR1 is MGHDK and CDR2 is SYGVNS in the germline V gene. Trimming took 5 bases from V and 4 from J, leaving 6 bases between them. The CDR3 totals 11 residues. CDR3 residues: CASSYRYEQYF. CDR3 coding DNA: TGTGCCAGCAGTTACAGGTACGAGCAGTACTTC.

DNA of the CDR3: TGCGCCAGCAGTGATTCTCAAAATCTGCTGAGACCTGGAAACACCATATATTTT. This gives the protein CASSDSQNLLRPGNTIYF. V is TRBV10-1 and J is TRBJ1-3; D remains unclear. Germline CDR1 is WNHNN and CDR2 is SYGVQD (reference sequence). The V gene lost 3 bases and the J gene lost 2 bases, with 20 bases spanning the gap. There are 18 residues in the CDR3.

The chain carries TRBV7-2 and TRBJ1-3, with D possibly matching TRBD1 (6 bases). Germline V gene lookup returns CDR1 SGHTA and CDR2 FQGNSA. V was cut by 5 bases and J by 0 bases, with 11 bases left in between. The CDR3 extends over 15 amino acids. CDR3 DNA: TGTGCCAGCAGCACCAACAGGGCCTCTGGAAACACCATATATTTT. Protein: CASSTNRASGNTIYF.

Remarks on this clone: Additional DNA sequences in this sample encode the identical CDR3. The rearrangement links TRBV30 to TRBJ1-2, with a tentative D call TRBD1 (5 bases). The CDR3 sequence is 12 residues long. Trimming pared 2 bases from V and 4 bases from J, leaving 8 bases between. CDR1 GTSNPN and CDR2 SVGIG come from the germline V gene (reference sequence). CDR3 nucleotides: TGTGCCTGGAGTCGACAGACCTATGGCTACACCTTC. Protein sequence: CAWSRQTYGYTF.

This chain connects TRBV5-6 to TRBJ1-2; D is undetermined. Germline CDR1 SGHDT, CDR2 YYEEEE. V lost 0 bases, J lost 4 bases, and 10 bases lay in between. CDR3 length: 14 amino acids. CDR3 in DNA: TGTGCCAGCAGCTTGGGCCGTGGGTTCTATGGCTACACCTTC. Translated: CASSLGRGFYGYTF.